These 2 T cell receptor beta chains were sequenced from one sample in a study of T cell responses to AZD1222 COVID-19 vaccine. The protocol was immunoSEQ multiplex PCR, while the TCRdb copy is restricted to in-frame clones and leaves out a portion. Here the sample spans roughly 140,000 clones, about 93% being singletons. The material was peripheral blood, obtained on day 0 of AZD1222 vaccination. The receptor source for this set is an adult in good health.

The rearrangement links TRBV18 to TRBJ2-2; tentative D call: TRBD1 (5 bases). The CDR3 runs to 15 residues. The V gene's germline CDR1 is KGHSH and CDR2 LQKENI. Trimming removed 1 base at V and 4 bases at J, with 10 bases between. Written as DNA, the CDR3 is TGTGCCAGCTCACCACGCAGGGAAGGCACCGGGGAGCTGTTTTTT. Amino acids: CASSPRREGTGELFF.

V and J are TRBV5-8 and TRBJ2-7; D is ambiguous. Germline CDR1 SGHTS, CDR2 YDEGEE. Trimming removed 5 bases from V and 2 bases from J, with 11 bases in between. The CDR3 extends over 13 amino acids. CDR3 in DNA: TGTGCCAGCAGGAACAGAGAAGCCTACGAGCAGTACTTC. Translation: CASRNREAYEQYF.